The clone carrying this TCR beta chain has ten or more counts. The antigen remains unidentified. Unique molecular identifiers were built into the TCRbeta library. Using its own MiXCR run on the PCR reads, TCRdb lists one record per CDR3 protein. The table includes 250,000 to 300,000 distinct CDR3 sequences, around 7.3% detected once. This sample was included in a study of T-cell reconstitution after alpha-beta-depleted transplantation in children. Study outcomes and limitations: After transplant, high TCRbeta diversity at day 60 in some patients arose from surviving recipient T cells and thymic progenitors. Reports say that about two months after transplant, the alpha-beta T cells came out of several hundred graft clones that had expanded. Counts and diversity of T cells one year after transplant came mostly from newly produced T cells.

The germline V gene has CDR1 KGHSH and CDR2 LQKENI. Trimming left V 5 bases short and J 0 bases short, with 11 bases between. The CDR3 covers 14 residues. This TCR was recovered from a female patient aged 2-9 years who had a stem cell transplant for Fanconi anemia, so the T cells may come from the graft donor. The genes are TRBV18 and TRBJ2-7; D is unclear. The sample was peripheral blood, taken 360 days after TCRalphabeta/CD19-depleted stem cell transplant. The CDR3: CASSIVESSYEQYF. The CDR3 nucleotides read TGTGCCAGCTCAATTGTGGAGAGCTCCTACGAGCAGTACTTC.